Listed below are T cell receptor beta chains from one sample, sequenced in a study of early T cells in non-severe SARS-CoV-2 infection. TCRdb re-called the 5' RACE reads with MiXCR, one entry per CDR3 protein. This table holds nearly 110,000 distinct CDR3 sequences, 8.5% to 14% found once. Sequencing was performed on whole blood. The receptors come from an adult who was a healthcare worker with PCR-confirmed SARS-CoV-2 infection or an uninfected control (not recorded which). Each CDR3 is given with its conserved first and last residue. D genes are given only for firm matches. Not every row has a clone size; where given, it reads once, few, many or a size class.

v_call	j_call	d_call	clone_size	cdr3_aa	cdr3_nt
TRBV29-1	TRBJ2-3	TRBD2	few	CSVPIPSGNADTQYF	TGCAGCGTCCCCATCCCAAGCGGGAATGCAGATACGCAGTATTTT
TRBV6-1	TRBJ2-7	TRBD2	many	CASSNTYSGSIYEQYF	TGTGCCAGCAGTAACACATATAGCGGGAGTATCTACGAGCAGTACTTC
TRBV6-4	TRBJ2-3	NA	NA	CASSDSTGPQYF	TGTGCCAGCAGTGACTCGACAGGTCCGCAGTATTTT
TRBV3-1	TRBJ2-7	NA	many	CASSSLPYEQYF	TGTGCCAGCAGCTCACTCCCCTACGAGCAGTACTTC
TRBV5-4	TRBJ2-3	TRBD2	NA	CASSQGSLAGDGDTQYF	TGTGCCAGCAGCCAGGGCTCACTAGCGGGAGATGGTGATACGCAGTATTTT
TRBV20-1	TRBJ2-7	NA	NA	CSAIKGHYEQYF	TGCAGTGCTATCAAGGGTCACTACGAGCAGTACTTC
TRBV5-6	TRBJ2-1	NA	few	CASSWGPRGSYNEQFF	TGTGCCAGCAGCTGGGGCCCAAGGGGATCCTACAATGAGCAGTTCTTC
TRBV12-3/TRBV12-4	TRBJ2-7	NA	few	CASSLAGRVYEQYF	TGTGCCAGCAGTTTAGCGGGCAGGGTATACGAGCAGTACTTC
TRBV29-1	TRBJ2-1	NA	NA	CSVEGEGYNEQFF	TGCAGCGTAGAGGGAGAAGGCTACAATGAGCAGTTCTTC
TRBV27	TRBJ2-7	TRBD1	many	CASGRDRNSYEQYF	TGTGCCAGCGGACGGGACAGAAACTCCTACGAGCAGTACTTC
TRBV18	TRBJ2-6	NA	few	CASSESGRSGANVLTF	TGTGCCAGCTCGGAGAGTGGTCGCTCTGGGGCCAACGTCCTGACTTTC
TRBV7-8	TRBJ1-4	NA	many	CASSPHGRGEKLFF	TGTGCCAGCAGCCCGCACGGACGGGGCGAAAAACTGTTTTTT